One and the same sample provided the 16 T cell receptor beta chains below, sequenced in a study of blood T cell repertoires in COVID-19. Repertoires were generated with immunoSEQ multiplex PCR, while TCRdb's copy carries only in-frame clones and drops some. The data hold some 150,000 clones, with approximately 86% observed a single time. The sample consisted of peripheral blood. These TCRs come from a man between 65 and 79 years old with acute or convalescent COVID-19.

This rearrangement joins TRBV6-1 to TRBJ2-1; tentatively, D is TRBD2 (6 bases). The CDR3 length is 16 residues. With 2 bases removed from V and 3 bases from J, the gap between germline ends came to 14 bases. Germline V gene lookup returns CDR1 MNHNS and CDR2 SASEGT. This CDR3 is CASSESPGVLYNEQFF. CDR3 coding DNA: TGTGCCAGCAGTGAATCTCCGGGGGTACTCTACAATGAGCAGTTCTTC.

The chain is built from TRBV7-3 and TRBJ1-2, with D possibly being TRBD1 (5 bases). Trimming took off 5 bases at V and 4 bases at J, with 14 bases between the two ends. Germline V gene data show CDR1 as SGHTA and CDR2 as FQGTGA. This CDR3 region has 14 residues. CDR3 nucleotides: TGTGCCAGCAGCACCCATCCCGACAGCTATGGCTACACCTTC. It specifies CASSTHPDSYGYTF.

This sequence joins TRBV11-2 and TRBJ2-7, with unresolved D. Trimming left V 1 base short and J 4 bases short, with 11 bases between. The CDR3 extends over 14 amino acids. Germline V gene data show CDR1 as SGHAT and CDR2 as FQNNGV. CDR3 loop: CASSLAGYLYEQYF. Written as DNA, the CDR3 is TGTGCCAGCAGCTTAGCCGGGTATCTGTACGAGCAGTACTTC.

This rearrangement joins TRBV7-9 to TRBJ1-5, with 7 bases fitting TRBD1. The CDR3 sequence is 19 residues long. With V trimmed by 5 bases and J by 0 bases, 16 bases remained unmatched. Germline CDR1 SEHNR, CDR2 FQNEAQ (reference sequence). This CDR3 is CASSPPDQTGTYSNQPQHF. The CDR3 region has the DNA TGTGCCAGCAGCCCACCTGACCAGACAGGGACTTATAGCAATCAGCCCCAGCATTTT.

The J gene is TRBJ2-4, the V gene TRBV3-1 (or the pseudogene TRBV3-2); D is perhaps TRBD2 (6 bases). Germline-derived CDR1 and CDR2 are LGHDT and YNNKEL (reference sequence). The CDR3 length is 14 residues. V lost 0 bases and J 8 bases, leaving 11 bases between the germline ends. The CDR3 reads CASSQDSGTDIQYF. The CDR3 DNA sequence: TGTGCCAGCAGCCAAGATTCCGGGACTGACATTCAGTACTTC.

The chain employs TRBV4-1 and TRBJ2-3; D unclear. The germline V gene encodes CDR1 MGHRA and CDR2 YSYEKL. Trimming removed 4 bases from V and 1 base from J, with 9 bases in between. The CDR3 extends over 14 amino acids. CDR3: CASSRSSGTDTQYF. CDR3 in DNA: TGCGCCAGCAGCCGCTCGAGCGGCACAGATACGCAGTATTTT.

V and J are TRBV18 and TRBJ2-3; 8 positions agree with TRBD1. J gave up 4 bases and V 7 bases, and 4 bases lay outside the gene matches. This CDR3 contains 13 residues. Germline values: CDR1 KGHSH, CDR2 LQKENI. The CDR3 reads CASYRGVADTQYF. CDR3 DNA: TGTGCCAGCTACAGGGGGGTCGCAGATACGCAGTATTTT.

The chain is built from TRBV7-3 and TRBJ1-1; D is unclear. The CDR3 contains 13 residues. V dropped 5 bases and J dropped 3 bases, with 10 bases sitting between them. CDR1 and CDR2 (germline): SGHTA, FQGTGA. This chain's CDR3 is CASSQTGDTEAFF. CDR3 nucleotide sequence: TGTGCCAGCAGCCAAACGGGTGACACTGAAGCTTTCTTT.

The V gene is TRBV5-1, the J gene TRBJ2-2, with TRBD2 matching 8 bases. The CDR3 runs to 17 residues. Germline loops: CDR1 SGHRS, CDR2 YFSETQ. With 4 bases clipped from V and 1 base from J, the junction kept 9 bases outside the gene matches. The CDR3 loop is CASSRTAGGLNTGELFF. The CDR3 DNA follows: TGCGCCAGCAGCCGGACGGCGGGGGGCTTGAACACCGGGGAGCTGTTTTTT.

The chain combines TRBV7-2 with TRBJ2-2; D not resolved. Germline CDR1 and CDR2: SGHTA and FQGNSA. Trimming removed 1 base at V and 5 bases at J, with 14 bases between. The CDR3 consists of 16 residues. CDR3 in amino acids: CASSLVLRRSTGELFF. In nucleotides, the CDR3 is TGTGCCAGCAGCTTAGTGTTGAGGCGAAGTACCGGGGAGCTGTTTTTT. The complete variable domain, with remaining parts taken from reference TRBV7-2 and TRBJ2-2, reads GAGVSQSPSNKVTEKGKDVELRCDPISGHTALYWYRQSLGQGLEFLIYFQGNSAPDKSGLPSDRFSAERTGGSVSTLTIQRTQQEDSAVYLCASSLVLRRSTGELFFGEGSRLTVL.

The CDR3 region is CASGWDGTVMVRQYF. CDR3 DNA sequence: TGTGCTAGTGGTTGGGACGGGACAGTAATGGTACGGCAGTACTTC. This chain joins TRBV12-5 and TRBJ2-7, with 7 bases matching TRBD1. The CDR3 is 15 amino acids. J was trimmed by 9 bases and V by 4 bases; bases with no gene match: 15. Per germline, CDR1 LGHNT and CDR2 FRNRAP. The full variable domain, with the rest looked up from reference TRBV12-5 and TRBJ2-7, is DARVTQTPRHKVTEMGQEVTMRCQPILGHNTVFWYRQTMMQGLELLAYFRNRAPLDDSGMPKDRFSAEMPDATLATLKIQPSEPRDSAVYFCASGWDGTVMVRQYFGPGTRLTVT.

The chain links TRBV27 to TRBJ2-1, with 11 bases fitting TRBD2. The germline V gene has CDR1 MNHEY and CDR2 SMNVEV (reference sequence). CDR3 size: 14 residues. V trimming: 3 bases; J trimming: 7 bases; junction bases outside the gene matches: 2. CDR3 in DNA: TGTGCCAGCAGTTTGACTAGCGGGAATAATGAGCAGTTCTTC. Encoded protein: CASSLTSGNNEQFF.

The chain carries TRBV5-4 and TRBJ2-1; D call uncertain. CDR1 SGHNT and CDR2 YYREEE come from the germline V gene (reference sequence). V was pared by 0 bases and J by 4 bases, with 11 bases between. The CDR3 contains 15 residues. CDR3: CASSLGDQKYNEQFF. The CDR3 bases are TGTGCCAGCAGCTTGGGCGATCAAAAGTACAATGAGCAGTTCTTC.

CDR3 DNA sequence: TGTGCCAGCAGTTTGGGCCGAAATTCACCCCTCCACTTT. It yields the protein CASSLGRNSPLHF. This sequence joins TRBV28 and TRBJ1-6; D is unclear. V lost 3 bases and J lost 7, with 7 bases in between. The CDR3 length is 13 residues. The V gene's germline CDR1 is MDHEN and CDR2 SYDVKM.

CDR3 protein: CASSPTQLEGDTQYF. The CDR3 DNA reads as TGTGCCAGCTCTCCTACGCAATTGGAGGGAGATACGCAGTATTTT. The rearrangement links TRBV18 to TRBJ2-3, with a possible D match to TRBD2 (6 bases). V lost 6 bases, J lost 5 bases, and 18 bases lay in between. Germline-derived CDR1 and CDR2 are KGHSH and LQKENI. This CDR3 contains 15 residues.

The V and J genes are TRBV9 and TRBJ1-4; 7 bases agree with TRBD1. Germline V gives CDR1 SGDLS, CDR2 YYNGEE. The V segment lost 1 base and the J segment 5 bases; nucleotides outside the gene matches: 11. The CDR3 has 17 amino acids. As DNA, the CDR3 is TGTGCCAGCAGCGTAAACCCCCAGGGGGACGGAAATGAAAAACTGTTTTTT. Amino acids: CASSVNPQGDGNEKLFF.